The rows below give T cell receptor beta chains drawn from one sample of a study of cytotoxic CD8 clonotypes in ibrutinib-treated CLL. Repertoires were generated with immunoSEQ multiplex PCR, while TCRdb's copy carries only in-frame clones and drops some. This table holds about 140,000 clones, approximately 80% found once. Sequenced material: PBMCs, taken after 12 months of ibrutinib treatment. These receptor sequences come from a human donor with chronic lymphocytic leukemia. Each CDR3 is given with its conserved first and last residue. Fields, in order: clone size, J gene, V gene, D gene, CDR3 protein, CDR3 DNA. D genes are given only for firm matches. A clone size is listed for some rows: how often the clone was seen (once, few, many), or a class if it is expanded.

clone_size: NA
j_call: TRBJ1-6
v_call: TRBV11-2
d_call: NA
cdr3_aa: CASSLLSGNSPLHF
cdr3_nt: TGTGCCAGCAGCCTCCTGTCAGGGAATTCACCCCTCCACTTT

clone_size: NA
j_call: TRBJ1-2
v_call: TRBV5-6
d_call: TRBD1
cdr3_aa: CASSPGWDSYGYTF
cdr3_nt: TGTGCCAGCAGCCCGGGCTGGGACAGCTATGGCTACACCTTC

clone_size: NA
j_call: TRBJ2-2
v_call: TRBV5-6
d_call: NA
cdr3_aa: CASSRGIEVNTGELFF
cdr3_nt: TGTGCCAGCAGCCGCGGGATTGAAGTGAACACCGGGGAGCTGTTTTTT

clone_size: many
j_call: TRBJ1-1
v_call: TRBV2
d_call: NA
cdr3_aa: CASSVQSDEAFF
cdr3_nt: TGTGCCAGCAGTGTTCAGTCCGATGAAGCTTTCTTT

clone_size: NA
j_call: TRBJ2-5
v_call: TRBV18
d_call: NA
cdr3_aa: CASSPDQETQYF
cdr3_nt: TGTGCCAGCTCTCCGGATCAAGAGACCCAGTACTTC

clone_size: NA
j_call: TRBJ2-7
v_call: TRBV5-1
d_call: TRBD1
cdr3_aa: CASSGNRDSYEQYF
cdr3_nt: TGCGCCAGCAGCGGAAACCGGGACAGCTACGAGCAGTACTTC

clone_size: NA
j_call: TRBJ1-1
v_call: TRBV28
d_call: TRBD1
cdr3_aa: CASSGTGSTEAFF
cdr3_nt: TGTGCCAGCAGTGGGACAGGATCCACTGAAGCTTTCTTT

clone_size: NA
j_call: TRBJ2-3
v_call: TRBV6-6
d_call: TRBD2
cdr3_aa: CASSYSPSGDTDTQYF
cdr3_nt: TGTGCCAGCAGTTACTCGCCTAGCGGGGACACAGATACGCAGTATTTT

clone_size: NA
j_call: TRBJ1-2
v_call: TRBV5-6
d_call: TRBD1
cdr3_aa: CASSLGTGVNYGYTF
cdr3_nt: TGTGCCAGCAGCTTGGGGACAGGAGTGAACTATGGCTACACCTTC

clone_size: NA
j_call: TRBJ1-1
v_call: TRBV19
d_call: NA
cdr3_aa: CASQRRDTEAFF
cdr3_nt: TGTGCCAGCCAACGGAGGGACACTGAAGCTTTCTTT

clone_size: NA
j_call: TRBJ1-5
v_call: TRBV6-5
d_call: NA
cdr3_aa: CASSPGNNQPQHF
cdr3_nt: TGTGCCAGCAGCCCGGGGAACAATCAGCCCCAGCATTTT

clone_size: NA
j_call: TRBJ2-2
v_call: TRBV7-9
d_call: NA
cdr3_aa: CASSLDGGGELFF
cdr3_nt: TGTGCCAGCAGCTTAGACGGGGGCGGGGAGCTGTTTTTT

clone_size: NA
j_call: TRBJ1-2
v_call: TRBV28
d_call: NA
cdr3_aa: CASSSGLAEKDVSF
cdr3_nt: TGTGCCAGCAGTTCGGGACTGGCCGAGAAGGATGTCTCCTTC

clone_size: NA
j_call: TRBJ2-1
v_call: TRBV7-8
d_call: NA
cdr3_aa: CASSLGTSSYNEQFF
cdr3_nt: TGTGCCAGCAGCTTAGGGACAAGCTCCTACAATGAGCAGTTCTTC

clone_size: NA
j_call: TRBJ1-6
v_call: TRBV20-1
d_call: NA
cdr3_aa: CSASGSPLHF
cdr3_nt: TGCAGTGCTAGCGGGTCACCCCTCCACTTT

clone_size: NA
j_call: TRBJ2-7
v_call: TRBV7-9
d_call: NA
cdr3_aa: CASSFGRPPYEQYF
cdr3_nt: TGTGCCAGCAGCTTCGGACGTCCTCCCTACGAGCAGTACTTC

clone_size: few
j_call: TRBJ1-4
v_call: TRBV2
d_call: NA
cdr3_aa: CASMSEQINEKLFF
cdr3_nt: TGTGCCAGCATGAGTGAACAGATCAATGAAAAACTGTTTTTT

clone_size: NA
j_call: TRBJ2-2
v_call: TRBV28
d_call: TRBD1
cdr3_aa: CASSLLMTGTGRTGELFF
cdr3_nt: TGTGCCAGCAGTTTATTAATGACCGGGACAGGGAGAACCGGGGAGCTGTTTTTT

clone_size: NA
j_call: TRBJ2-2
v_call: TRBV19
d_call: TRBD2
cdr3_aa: CASSRTSLNTGELFF
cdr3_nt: TGTGCCAGTAGTCGGACTAGCCTGAACACCGGGGAGCTGTTTTTT